This T cell receptor beta chain was captured by sequencing in a study of T cell repertoires in cytomegalovirus infection. Across the whole study: Both CMV infection and a matching HLA type were indicated by public TCR beta signatures. Findings of the study overall: Dominating the ex vivo response were HLA-C-restricted CMV-specific TCR beta clonotypes. Summed frequency of public TCR beta families distinguished CMV carriers with the relevant HLA.

The V and J ends lost 3 bases and 6 bases respectively, with 15 bases between them. CDR1 is SEHNR, CDR2 FQNEAQ, per germline (reference sequence). The CDR3 consists of 15 residues. From the reads, TCRdb called clonotypes with MiXCR, one entry per CDR3 protein. The sample comprises 150,000 or so distinct CDR3 sequences, 17% of which are singletons, and about 19% rests with the top ten. Concerning this clonotype itself: The antigen is undetermined.

The rearrangement uses TRBV7-9 and TRBJ1-5; D is unresolved. The sequence was collected from a human donor in good health (CMV status not recorded). Some clones in this sample may be carry-over from other donors' samples. The sequenced sample was CD8+ T cells from PBMCs. The CDR3 nucleotides are TGTGCCAGCAGCTTGGAGGGCATGGCGGGTCAGCCCCAGCATTTT. It is translated as CASSLEGMAGQPQHF.